Following are 26 T cell receptor beta chains from one sample sequenced in a study of metastatic and nonmetastatic thyroid tumors. TCRdb re-analyzed the PCR reads using MiXCR. The table shows 60,000 to 75,000 clones, with about 4% occurring only once. Among the patients, none had received any treatment before thyroid surgery. Sample: blood. These receptors all stem from a female donor with papillary thyroid cancer or a benign thyroid nodule (not recorded which). Some clones in this sample may be carry-over from other donors' samples.

This clone was detected many times. The chain couples TRBV3-1 to TRBJ2-2; D unresolved. Germline values: CDR1 LGHDT, CDR2 YNNKEL (reference sequence). Trimming took off 1 base at V and 9 bases at J, with 12 bases between the two ends. CDR3 length equals 14 residues. In DNA, the CDR3 is TGTGCCAGCAGCCAAGGCGTTCAATCAAGGGAGCTGTTTTTT. It specifies CASSQGVQSRELFF.

This clone was counted at least ten times. The chain is built from TRBV6-1 and TRBJ2-7, with D possibly TRBD1 on 6 matching bases. The germline CDR1 and CDR2 sequences are MNHNS and SASEGT. The CDR3 extends over 14 amino acids. Trimming pared 3 bases from V and 1 base from J, leaving 10 bases between. In DNA form, the CDR3 reads TGTGCCAGCAGTGACCAGGGGTGGTCCTACGAGCAGTACTTC. Translating it yields CASSDQGWSYEQYF.

This clone came up a few times. A much larger clone differs from this one at a single base, so this may be a read error. The gene calls are TRBV7-9 and TRBJ2-3; 12 bases map to TRBD2. This CDR3 region has 16 residues. CDR1 is SEHNR, CDR2 FQNEAQ, per germline (reference sequence). V lost 2 bases, J lost 5 bases, and 5 bases stayed unmatched. The CDR3 nucleotides read TGTGCCAGCAGCTTATCTAGCGGGAGGGCCTTAGATACGCAGTATTTT. Protein: CASSLSSGRALDTQYF.

The sample holds a few counts of this clone. The chain carries TRBV6-2 or TRBV6-3 and TRBJ2-7, with 7 positions matching TRBD2. The V gene's germline CDR1 is MNHEY and CDR2 SVGEGT. V lost 0 bases to trimming and J lost 0 bases; unmatched junction nucleotides: 5. CDR3 length: 16 residues. CDR3 nucleotides: TGTGCCAGCAGTTACTCTTGGACGGGGGGCTCCTACGAGCAGTACTTC. It is translated as CASSYSWTGGSYEQYF.

This clone has ten or more counts. V gene TRBV30 combines with J gene TRBJ2-2; no firm D call. V lost 4 bases and J 3 bases, leaving 12 bases between the germline ends. Germline values: CDR1 GTSNPN, CDR2 SVGIG (reference sequence). This CDR3 has 14 residues. The CDR3 spells CAWIRTDHTGELFF. The DNA of the CDR3 is TGTGCCTGGATACGGACGGATCACACCGGGGAGCTGTTTTTT.

There are many counts of this clone. This chain connects TRBV24-1 to TRBJ2-5; 9 bases match TRBD1. This CDR3 comprises 18 residues. Per germline, CDR1 KGHDR and CDR2 SFDVKD. Trimming took 3 bases from V and 2 from J; bases not matched to a gene: 12. The CDR3 region is CATSDPRADRGGQETQYF. DNA for the CDR3: TGTGCCACCAGTGATCCCAGGGCCGACAGGGGGGGGCAAGAGACCCAGTACTTC.

This clone was counted many times. The chain is built from TRBV5-1 and TRBJ2-1, with unresolved D. Trimming pared 1 base from V and 8 bases from J, leaving 22 bases between. Germline V CDR1 and CDR2: SGHRS, YFSETQ. The CDR3 runs to 17 residues. For the CDR3, the DNA is TGCGCCAGCAGCTTGTCGTGGACGGAGTCCTTTCGGGATGAGCAGTTCTTC. Protein sequence: CASSLSWTESFRDEQFF.

The V gene is TRBV19, the J gene TRBJ2-7, with D possibly TRBD2 on 6 matching bases. The ends were cut back, 8 bases at V and 7 bases at J, with 21 bases in the middle. The CDR3 has 14 amino acids. Germline V gives CDR1 LNHDA, CDR2 SQIVND (reference sequence). CDR3 sequence (DNA): TGTGCCAGTGGAAGTGACAGCCTCGCGGGGGAGCAGTACTTC. Amino acids: CASGSDSLAGEQYF.

This clone was detected only a few times. J is TRBJ1-1 and V is TRBV6-2 or TRBV6-3; perhaps TRBD1 as D (6 bases). V was pared by 9 bases and J by 5 bases, with 16 bases between. CDR1 and CDR2 from the germline V gene are MNHEY and SVGEGT. The CDR3 totals 13 residues. The CDR3 protein is CAREGGGGTEAFF. The CDR3 region has the DNA TGTGCCAGGGAAGGGGGGGGAGGGACTGAAGCTTTCTTT.

In this sample, this clone turned up a few times. Possible read error: a much larger clone is one base away. The identical CDR3 is also encoded by other nucleotide sequences in the sample. The rearrangement uses TRBV19 and TRBJ2-2; D not resolved. CDR1 is LNHDA, CDR2 SQIVND, per germline (reference sequence). V lost 6 bases to trimming and J lost 1 base, with 12 bases between them. CDR3 length: 15 residues. The CDR3 bases are TGTGCCAGTAGCAAGCATCAGGAGAACACCGGGGAGCTGTTTTTT. This gives the protein CASSKHQENTGELFF.

Concerning this clone itself: The junction and the germline gene differ at one end; a read error may be behind it. The chain is built from TRBV28 and TRBJ1-2; TRBD1 aligns across 7 bases. The CDR3 has 16 residues. CDR1 MDHEN and CDR2 SYDVKM come from the germline V gene. CDR3 bases: TGTGCCGGCAGTTTTGCCCCCTCGACAGGGCACCATGGCTACACCTTC. Amino acids: CAGSFAPSTGHHGYTF.

This clone was counted many times. The chain links TRBV3-1 to TRBJ2-7; tentative D call: TRBD2 (6 bases). The CDR3 is 13 amino acids. The germline V and J ends were trimmed by 3 bases and 4 bases, with 10 bases remaining between them. Germline-derived CDR1 and CDR2 are LGHDT and YNNKEL (reference sequence). In DNA form, the CDR3 reads TGTGCCAGCAGCCAGAGTCGGGGGTACGAGCAGTACTTC. Amino acids: CASSQSRGYEQYF.

This clone was counted between two and nine times. V gene TRBV28 combines with J gene TRBJ2-3; no definite D call. The ends were cut back, 4 bases at V and 1 base at J, with 9 bases in the middle. This CDR3 spans 14 amino acids. From germline, CDR1 is MDHEN and CDR2 SYDVKM. The CDR3 loop reads CASSSPWGTDTQYF. The CDR3 DNA reads as TGTGCCAGCAGTTCCCCTTGGGGCACAGATACGCAGTATTTT.

J is TRBJ2-3 and V is TRBV6-2 or TRBV6-3; 11 bases match TRBD2. Trimming cost V 4 bases and J 3 bases; bases outside gene matches: 12. Germline V gene sequence: CDR1 MNHEY, CDR2 SVGEGT. CDR3 length equals 18 residues. The CDR3 loop reads CASSLIGSGRVRTDTQYF. The CDR3 DNA sequence: TGTGCCAGCAGTTTAATAGGTAGCGGGAGGGTAAGGACAGATACGCAGTATTTT.

This clone was observed many times. Written as DNA, the CDR3 is TGTGCCAGTAAGTTATCTAGCGGGAGTAATTCTGGTGAGCAGTTCTTC. It is translated as CASKLSSGSNSGEQFF. The chain uses TRBV19 and TRBJ2-1; the match to TRBD2 covers 10 bases. Trimming cost V 7 bases and J 9 bases; bases outside gene matches: 15. Germline CDR1 LNHDA, CDR2 SQIVND (reference sequence). The CDR3 spans 16 residues.

About this clone: This may be a read error: a much more frequent sequence differs by one nucleotide. The chain uses TRBV5-1 and TRBJ2-5; D not certain. CDR1 SGHRS and CDR2 YFSETQ come from the germline V gene. This CDR3 is 16 amino acids long. The V and J ends lost 0 bases and 2 bases respectively, with 14 bases between them. DNA for the CDR3: TGCGCCAGCAGCTTGGGACCGACGAGTCAGCAAGAGACCCAGTACTTC. Its translation is CASSLGPTSQQETQYF.

This clone was observed a handful of times. This chain's CDR3 is CASNKQGDLDYYNSPLHF. The DNA for the CDR3 is TGTGCCAGCAACAAACAGGGCGACCTGGATTACTATAATTCACCCCTCCACTTT. The chain carries TRBV6-1 and TRBJ1-6; maybe TRBD1 (6 bases). The germline V gene encodes CDR1 MNHNS and CDR2 SASEGT. The V end lost 7 bases, the J end lost 3 bases, and 22 bases lay between the germline ends. The CDR3 has 18 amino acids.

This clone occurred many times. J is TRBJ2-2 and V is TRBV14; D might be TRBD1 (5 bases). The CDR3 is 15 residues long. The V gene's germline CDR1 is SGHDN and CDR2 FVKESK. Trimming removed 3 bases from V and 0 bases from J, with 8 bases in between. The CDR3 sequence is CASSHRVTNTGELFF. CDR3 sequence (DNA): TGTGCCAGCAGCCACAGGGTGACGAACACCGGGGAGCTGTTTTTT. The whole variable domain, remainder taken from reference TRBV14 and TRBJ2-2, is EAGVTQFPSHSVIEKGQTVTLRCDPISGHDNLYWYRRVMGKEIKFLLHFVKESKQDESGMPNNRFLAERTGGTYSTLKVQPAELEDSGVYFCASSHRVTNTGELFFGEGSRLTVL.

This clone was observed at least ten times. The chain uses TRBV19 and TRBJ2-3; D ambiguous. Germline CDR1 is LNHDA and CDR2 is SQIVND (reference sequence). This CDR3 spans 12 amino acids. V lost 3 bases, J lost 8 bases, and 9 bases lay in between. This CDR3 reads CASSIFQTTQYF. In nucleotides, the CDR3 is TGTGCCAGTAGTATCTTTCAGACTACGCAGTATTTT.

This clone was counted at least ten times. The V and J genes are TRBV19 and TRBJ1-1, with 7 bases that match TRBD1. This CDR3 spans 14 amino acids. The germline V gene encodes CDR1 LNHDA and CDR2 SQIVND (reference sequence). J was trimmed by 1 base and V by 5 bases; bases with no gene match: 4. The CDR3 nucleotides read TGTGCCAGTAGTCACGACAGGGCGAACACTGAAGCTTTCTTT. Its translation is CASSHDRANTEAFF.

The table lists this clone with many counts. This chain joins TRBV20-1 and TRBJ2-5; D is perhaps TRBD1 or TRBD2 (5 bases each). CDR1 and CDR2 (germline): DFQATT, SNEGSKA (reference sequence). V was cut by 1 base and J by 5 bases, with 11 bases left in between. The CDR3 is 13 residues long. This chain's CDR3 is CSARGGTLETQYF. Here the CDR3 DNA reads TGCAGTGCTAGAGGGGGGACCTTGGAGACCCAGTACTTC.

The sample holds many counts of this clone. This chain links TRBV15 with TRBJ1-2; 7 positions match TRBD1. From germline, CDR1 is LNHNV and CDR2 YYDKDF (reference sequence). The length of the CDR3 is 13 residues. The ends lost 5 bases at V and 8 bases at J; junction bases unmatched: 8. CDR3 protein: CATSGNRGSGYTF. CDR3 nucleotide sequence: TGTGCCACCAGCGGAAACAGGGGTTCAGGCTACACCTTC.

This clone was seen ten or more times. The V call is TRBV5-1, the J call TRBJ2-2; TRBD1 aligns across 7 bases. The CDR3 covers 14 residues. V was clipped by 3 bases and J by 4 bases; unmatched bases: 3. Per germline, CDR1 SGHRS and CDR2 YFSETQ. CDR3 protein: CASSWDSGTGELFF. The CDR3, as DNA: TGCGCCAGCAGCTGGGACAGCGGCACCGGGGAGCTGTTTTTT.

The genes are TRBV12-3 or TRBV12-4 and TRBJ1-6; D not certain. CDR3 length: 12 residues. The V end was cut by 4 bases, the J end by 8 bases, with 6 bases between. The DNA for the CDR3 is TGTGCCAGCAGTTCATCCTATTCACCCCTCCACTTT. Translation: CASSSSYSPLHF.

This clone was observed a handful of times. The chain joins TRBV28 to TRBJ2-1; TRBD2 agrees at 11 bases. The CDR3 runs 15 residues. J gave up 11 bases and V 6 bases, and 12 bases lay outside the gene matches. In germline, CDR1 is MDHEN, CDR2 SYDVKM. For the CDR3, the DNA is TGTGCCAGCAGATTAGCGGGAGGGCCATTAAATAAGCAGTTCTTC. Its translation: CASRLAGGPLNKQFF.

This clone was counted only a few times. The chain couples TRBV6-2 or TRBV6-3 to TRBJ2-1; a possible D gene is TRBD2 (5 bases). The CDR3 has 12 amino acids. Trimming stripped 6 bases from V and 5 bases from J, with 8 bases between. Germline V CDR1 and CDR2: MNHEY, SVGEGT. In DNA form, the CDR3 reads TGTGCCAGCAGCCTCGGGAACAATGAGCAGTTCTTC. It yields the protein CASSLGNNEQFF.